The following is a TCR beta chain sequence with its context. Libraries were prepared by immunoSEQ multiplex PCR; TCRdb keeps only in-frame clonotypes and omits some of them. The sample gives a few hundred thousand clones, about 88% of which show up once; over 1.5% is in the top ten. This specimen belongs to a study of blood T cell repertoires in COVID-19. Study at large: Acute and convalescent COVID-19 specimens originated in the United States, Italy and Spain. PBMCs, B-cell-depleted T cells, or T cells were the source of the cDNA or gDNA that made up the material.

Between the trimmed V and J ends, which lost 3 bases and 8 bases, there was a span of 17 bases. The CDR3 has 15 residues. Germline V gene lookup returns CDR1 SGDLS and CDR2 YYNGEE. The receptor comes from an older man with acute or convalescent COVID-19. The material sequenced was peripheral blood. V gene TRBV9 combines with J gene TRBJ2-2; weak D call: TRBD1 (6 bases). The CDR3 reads CASSADSWGSGELFF. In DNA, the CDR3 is TGTGCCAGCAGCGCGGACAGCTGGGGATCGGGGGAGCTGTTTTTT.